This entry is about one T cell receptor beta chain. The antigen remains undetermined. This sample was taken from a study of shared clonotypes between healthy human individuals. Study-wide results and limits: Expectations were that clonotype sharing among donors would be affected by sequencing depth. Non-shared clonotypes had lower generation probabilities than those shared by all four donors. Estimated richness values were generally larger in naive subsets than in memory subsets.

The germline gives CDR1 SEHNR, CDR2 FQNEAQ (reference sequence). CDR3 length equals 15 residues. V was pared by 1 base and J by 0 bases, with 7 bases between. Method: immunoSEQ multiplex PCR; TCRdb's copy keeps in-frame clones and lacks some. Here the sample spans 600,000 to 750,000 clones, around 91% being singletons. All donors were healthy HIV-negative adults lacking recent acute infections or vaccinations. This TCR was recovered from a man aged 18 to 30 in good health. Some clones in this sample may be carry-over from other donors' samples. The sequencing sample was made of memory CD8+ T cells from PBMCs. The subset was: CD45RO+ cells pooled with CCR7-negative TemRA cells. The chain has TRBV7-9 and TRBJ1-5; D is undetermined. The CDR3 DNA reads TGTGCCAGCAGCTTAGGCTCACCTAGCAATCAGCCCCAGCATTTT. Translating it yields CASSLGSPSNQPQHF. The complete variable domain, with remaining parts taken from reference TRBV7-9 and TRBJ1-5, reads DTGVSQNPRHKITKRGQNVTFRCDPISEHNRLYWYRQTLGQGPEFLTYFQNEAQLEKSRLLSDRFSAERPKGSFSTLEIQRTEQGDSAMYLCASSLGSPSNQPQHFGDGTRLSIL.